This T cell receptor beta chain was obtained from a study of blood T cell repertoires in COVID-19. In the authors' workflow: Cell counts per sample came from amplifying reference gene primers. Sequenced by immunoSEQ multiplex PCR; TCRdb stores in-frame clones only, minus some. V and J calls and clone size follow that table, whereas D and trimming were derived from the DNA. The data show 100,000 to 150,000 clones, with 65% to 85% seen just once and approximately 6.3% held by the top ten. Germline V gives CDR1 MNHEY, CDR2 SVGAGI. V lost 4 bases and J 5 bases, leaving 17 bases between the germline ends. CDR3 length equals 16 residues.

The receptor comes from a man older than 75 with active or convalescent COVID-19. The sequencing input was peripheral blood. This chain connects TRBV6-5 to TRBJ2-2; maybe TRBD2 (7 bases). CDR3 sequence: CASSSPGGAVTGELFF. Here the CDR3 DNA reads TGTGCCAGCAGTTCTCCTGGGGGGGCTGTTACCGGGGAGCTGTTTTTT.